This T cell receptor beta chain was sequenced in a study of STAT5B mutations in CD4+ large granular lymphocyte leukemia. Control samples were healthy donors' buffy coats. This CDR3 is built from 17 residues. Germline-derived CDR1 and CDR2 are MDHEN and SYDVKM. V lost 2 bases to trimming and J lost 6 bases; unmatched junction nucleotides: 9. General study findings and limits: CD4-sorted patient repertoires seemed more clonal than healthy CD4+ repertoires. 8/27 top patient clones versus 2/35 control clones were TRBV06-family.

In the original workflow: A productive frequency of 2.59 x 10-5 was the lowest detectable. Profiling relied on immunoSEQ multiplex PCR, and the TCRdb table lists in-frame clones only, not all of them. V and J calls and clone size come straight from that table; D and trimming were deduced from the DNA. The data hold about 35,000 clones, with around 67% observed a single time. In regard to this clone: Its target is not known.

This clonotype originated in a human donor in good health. Sequenced input: CD4+ T cells from blood buffy coats. The chain carries TRBV28 and TRBJ2-5, with TRBD2 identical over 13 bases. The CDR3, as DNA: TGTGCCAGCAGTTTAACTAGCGGGGGGGCCTTAACGAAGACCCAGTACTTC. Amino acids: CASSLTSGGALTKTQYF.